This record concerns one T cell receptor beta chain sequence. No antigen is known for it. Sequencing in the ViraFEST assay came after antigen-specific CD4+ T cells had been expanded with viral peptide pools, which were used to stimulate PBMC. Cells that had been cultured for roughly 9 days were the source of isolated CD4+ T cells. A positive SARS-CoV-2 PCR test fell between March and December 2020. Days 3 and 7 were when half the medium was replaced with IL-2 medium. V was cut by 6 bases and J by 6 bases, with 20 bases left in between. Germline V gene lookup returns CDR1 SNHLY and CDR2 FYNNEI. This CDR3 is 15 amino acids long. The sample is drawn from a study of vaccination effects on CD4 cells after COVID-19. The assay was immunoSEQ multiplex PCR, and TCRdb's table has in-frame clones only and misses some. The sample lists 20,000 to 25,000 clones, less than 85% occurring once.

The sequence came from a human donor who had a prior SARS-CoV-2 infection. V is TRBV2 and J is TRBJ1-1; D gene unclear. The material sequenced was CD4+ T cells from PBMCs cultured with a peptide pool, taken before COVID-19 vaccination. The CDR3 is CASRSQRVTTSEAFF. CDR3 coding DNA: TGTGCCAGCAGATCCCAGAGGGTCACCACCTCTGAAGCTTTCTTT. The full variable domain, with the rest looked up from reference TRBV2 and TRBJ1-1, is EPEVTQTPSHQVTQMGQEVILRCVPISNHLYFYWYRQILGQKVEFLVSFYNNEISEKSEIFDDQFSVERPDGSNFTLKIRSTKLEDSAMYFCASRSQRVTTSEAFFGQGTRLTVV.